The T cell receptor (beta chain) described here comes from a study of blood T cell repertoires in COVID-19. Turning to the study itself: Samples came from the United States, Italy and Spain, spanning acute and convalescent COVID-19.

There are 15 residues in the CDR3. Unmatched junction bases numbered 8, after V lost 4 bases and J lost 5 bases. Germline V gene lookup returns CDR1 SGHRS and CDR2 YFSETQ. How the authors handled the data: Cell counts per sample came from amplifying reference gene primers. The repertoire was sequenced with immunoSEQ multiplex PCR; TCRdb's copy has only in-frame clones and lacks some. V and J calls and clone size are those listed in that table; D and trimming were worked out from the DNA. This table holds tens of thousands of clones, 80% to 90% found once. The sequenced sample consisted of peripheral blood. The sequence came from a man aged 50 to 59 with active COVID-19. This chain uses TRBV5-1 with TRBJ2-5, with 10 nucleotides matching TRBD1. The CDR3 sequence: CASSPGTGVGETQYF. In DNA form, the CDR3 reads TGCGCCAGCAGCCCAGGGACAGGGGTAGGGGAGACCCAGTACTTC.